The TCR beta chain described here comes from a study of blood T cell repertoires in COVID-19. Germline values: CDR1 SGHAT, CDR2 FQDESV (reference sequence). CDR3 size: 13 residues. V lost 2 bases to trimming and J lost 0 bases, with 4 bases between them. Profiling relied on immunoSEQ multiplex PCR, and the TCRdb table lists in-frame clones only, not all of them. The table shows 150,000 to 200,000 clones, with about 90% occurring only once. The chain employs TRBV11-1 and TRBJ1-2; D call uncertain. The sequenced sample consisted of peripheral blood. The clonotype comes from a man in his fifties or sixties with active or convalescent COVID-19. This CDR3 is CASSLLSNYGYTF. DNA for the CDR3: TGTGCCAGCAGCTTACTTTCTAACTATGGCTACACCTTC.